This paragraph reports one T cell receptor beta chain. Its antigen is currently not known. No base quality values were provided; no much bigger clone lies one nucleotide off. CDR1 is given as SGHVS and CDR2 as FNYEAQ, both from the germline V gene. Measured from the cysteine to the phenylalanine, the CDR3 is 16 residues long. The entry retains the CDR3 DNA only, 48 bases that are in frame from base 1. Ends trimmed: V by 5 bases, J by 3 bases; bases unmatched to a gene: 10. This entry belongs to a study of cytomegalovirus exposure and HLA in healthy donors (dated by TCRdb to about 2017). A note on the overall study: In an earlier analysis of fewer than 750 of the donors, 276 Gb of sequence data and 120 million or so unique TCR beta sequences from about 179 million T cells were reported. In addition to the first cohort of 500 to 850 subjects, a separate validation cohort of approximately 130 different subjects was used. To decide whether each TCR beta V gene segment behaved as functional or pseudogenic, an earlier analysis of approximately 620 of the donors relied on high-throughput TCR beta sequencing. Both class I and class II loci were covered by HLA typing, at four-digit resolution. Every discovery cohort repertoire had been produced on one sequencing platform. In a later genetic analysis, genome-wide SNP genotypes for about three fifths of the roughly 670 donors were used, and that subset was treated as a discovery cohort. The later analysis used no new phenotypic data to find candidate immune exposures, relying instead on TCR beta sequences and their occurrence across donors. Donor age, sex, ethnicity and CMV serostatus were compiled together with the repertoire data. High-throughput TCR immunosequencing, statistical association of individual TCRs with disease status, and machine learning were combined to predict cytomegalovirus infection status. The study used immunosequencing to profile the T cell repertoires of 666 subjects and linked those repertoires to cytomegalovirus serostatus. The genetic ancestry cluster associated with self-reported Caucasian donors included 70% to 85% of the roughly 410 genotyped donors. About 300 gigabases of sequencing data and approximately 85 million unique TCR sequences were included in an early release covering over 600 HLA-typed donors. Typing coverage varied by locus: roughly 629-630 donors for A, B, C, DRB1 and DQB1; more than 500 for DQA1; about 600 for DPA1; more than 450 for DPB1. About 5 DR-DQ haplotypes were handled as single units for association and clustering, since linkage in the cohort was strong. A later analysis re-analyzed previously published TCR beta repertoires from 550 to 700 donors and added high-resolution HLA genotyping to study TCR occurrence patterns. The aim of the study was to test whether cataloging public T cell receptors could identify signatures of past pathogen exposure. Across roughly 420 genotyped donors of the cohort, an average of about 240,000 unique TCR beta nucleotide sequences per donor were sequenced, and roughly 17% of those sequences were non-productive. On the study overall, not on this receptor specifically: In a later analysis, 16,951 TCR beta sequences were associated with specific HLA alleles at a false discovery rate of 0.05. Because some donors lacked HLA typing at each locus, the association tests relied only on the typed subset. Compared with equally common non-associated chains, HLA-associated TCR beta chains in a later analysis were more clonally expanded and had lower generation probabilities. Across donors, most TCR sequences were observed very rarely, whereas some public TCRs were present in many individuals. In vitro tests confirmed that a few of the cytomegalovirus-associated TCR beta chains recognize cytomegalovirus antigens. Most CMV-associated TCR beta chains appeared to be HLA-restricted in a later analysis, and the HLA associations seemed to be driven largely by CMV exposure. In a later genetic analysis, a missense DCLRE1C variant was associated with V-gene and J-gene trimming of TCR beta chains, and the association was replicated in an independent cohort. Because counts were too low, roughly 18 rarely observed V segments, including chromosome 9 orphons, were left out of the earlier analysis of about 620 of the donors. A later analysis found that TCR association rates varied across HLA loci, with DRB1 alleles showing the most associated TCRs and HLA-C alleles the fewest. A cluster of highly shared sequence variants was judged likely to represent a technical artifact of the sequencing pipeline. In a later genetic analysis, fewer N-insertions in productive TCRs were reported among donors in an Asian-associated ancestry cluster than the roughly 670-donor mean. In the study, 150 to 200 TCR beta chains were listed as associated with cytomegalovirus. Cytomegalovirus status was reported to be diagnosed by the classifier with high specificity and sensitivity in both the original and validation cohorts. When HLA alleles, especially DR and DQ, strongly co-occurred, attributing TCR associations to individual alleles was difficult. The 87-base-pair reads could not distinguish some IMGT-functional V segments, including TRBV6-2 and TRBV6-3, so those segments were excluded. CMV serostatus was the only immune exposure information available for the cohort. Only TCR beta chains were sequenced in this cohort, and the absence of alpha or paired-chain data limited detectable features. Presence/absence analyses assumed roughly uniform sequencing depth across donors, an assumption that may not hold. Several of the top co-occurrence clusters appeared to be linked to parvovirus B19, influenza, CMV and Epstein-Barr virus, according to a later analysis. In an earlier analysis of approximately 590 of the donors, most TCR beta V segments appeared in productive rearrangements about 87% or about 30% of the time, broadly matching IMGT annotations. Linkage disequilibrium might explain the correlated functional status among segregating V segments, but an unknown experimental factor could not be excluded. A further reported finding was that TCR beta sequences accurately predicted the HLA-A and HLA-B alleles for most subjects in the first cohort. The authors suggested that the approach could potentially be generalized to other disease states and immunological phenotypes.

Library prep was done by the immunoSEQ multiplex PCR assay. The multiplex PCR relied on a mix of 60 forward primers for TCR Vbeta segments and 13 reverse primers for TCR Jbeta segments. The CDR3 region of rearranged TCR beta genes was amplified from genomic DNA by a multiplex PCR assay. The Illumina HiSeq System was used to sequence the amplified TCR beta libraries as 87-base-pair reads. The original pipeline was this. Across the 670 or so repertoires, a later analysis counted tens of millions of unique TCR beta chains, some 11 million of which were shared by at least two donors. Raw reads were error-corrected and collapsed into unique sequences with a nearest-neighbor algorithm that merged closely related sequences to remove PCR and sequencing errors. To assign V, D and J gene segments, CDR3 sequences were aligned to IMGT reference sequences. For a sequence to be retained, at least a six-nucleotide match to both a V gene segment and a J gene segment was required. Rearrangements were classified as productive when the CDR3 lacked stop codons and remained in frame with V and J, and all other rearrangements were classified as non-productive. Following IMGT convention, CDR3 was defined as the stretch from the second conserved V-encoded cysteine up to the conserved J-encoded phenylalanine. Sequences without an unambiguous match to a single V gene segment were excluded from the earlier analysis of a few hundred of the donors. In an earlier analysis of 587 of the donors, V segments were called functional above 56.7% productive rearrangements and were called segregating when the between-donor standard deviation exceeded 5%. To diagnose cytomegalovirus status from the catalog of TCR beta chain sequences, a statistical classification framework was built. In a later analysis, TCR nucleotide sequences were compared against IMGT/GENE-DB human TR gene sequences so that V and J genes could be assigned. The TCRdist pipeline was used in a later analysis to assign CDR3 sequences and most-parsimonious VDJ recombination scenarios. In a later analysis, each TCR beta chain was defined by its CDR3 amino acid sequence together with its V-gene family, and reads lacking a unique V-gene family were excluded. As a way to deal with suspected cross-contamination and a sequencing artifact, a later analysis dropped 450 to 600 nucleotide sequences that were highly shared and had low generation probability. In a later analysis, a clonal expansion index was calculated for each public chain from normalized within-repertoire ranks of inferred template counts. Generation probabilities in a later analysis came from a VDJ recombination model fitted to out-of-frame rearrangements, and those results were checked against IGoR. In a later analysis, TCR-TCR, TCR-HLA and TCR-CMV co-occurrence was scored with hypergeometric tests, and a repertoire-size bias correction was applied to TCR pairs. False discovery rates were estimated in a later analysis by permuting HLA or CMV assignments 20 times. In a later analysis, co-occurring TCRs were grouped using DBSCAN, with TCRdist sequence similarity added in when clustering inside HLA-allele-positive subsets. For co-occurrence clustering, repertoires with fewer than 30,000 or more than 120,000 public chains were excluded, along with roughly 5 repertoires with anomalous nucleotide sharing. Sourced from immuneACCESS, this table was stored by TCRdb with only in-frame sequences that have V and J called. A share of the clones is absent; for the studies checked, an unresolved V gene accounts for under half, and the remainder has no known explanation. That table furnishes V, J and clone size, whereas the DNA furnished D and trimming. Here the sample has approximately 120,000 clones; 80% to 85% occur a single time. The ten largest account for roughly 2.3% of the sample.

In total, 600 or so healthy bone marrow donors made up the cohort. All cohort members were sampled while nominally healthy, although unrecorded immune exposures were likely present. The donor was CMV seronegative and belonged to the group of 352 seronegative cohort members. A peripheral blood sample was provided by each donor, and peripheral blood mononuclear cells were used for TCR beta sequencing. The Qiagen DNeasy Blood Extraction Kit was used to extract genomic DNA from the blood cell samples. Rearrangement joined TRBV7-6 to TRBJ2-3, with TRBD1 identical over 8 junction bases. The clonotype was recovered from a woman under 40 in good health and CMV-seronegative. Sequenced material: PBMCs. The CDR3 is CASSPAGGAGTDTQYF. The DNA sequence reads TGTGCCAGCAGCCCAGCAGGGGGCGCGGGAACAGATACGCAGTATTTT. Supplemented by the reference TRBV7-6 and TRBJ2-3 proteins around the CDR3, the complete variable domain is GAGVSQSPRYKVTKRGQDVALRCDPISGHVSLYWYRQALGQGPEFLTYFNYEAQQDKSGLPNDRFSAERPEGSISTLTIQRTEQRDSAMYRCASSPAGGAGTDTQYFGPGTRLTVL.